These 13 T cell receptor beta chains share one sample of origin, sequenced in a study of shared clonotypes between healthy human individuals. Cells designated naive CD8 were CD45RO-negative and were positively selected for CCR7, with terminally differentiated effector memory CD45RA+ cells excluded. The data were produced by immunoSEQ multiplex PCR, yet TCRdb's version contains in-frame clones alone and is incomplete. The repertoire holds under 700,000 clones, with approximately 95% as singletons. Sequencing input: naive CD8+ T cells sorted from blood. These receptors were taken from a woman aged 30 to 39 in good health.

The rearrangement uses TRBV27 and TRBJ2-2, with 14 bases that match TRBD2. The V gene end was trimmed by 9 bases and the J gene end by 6 bases; junction bases not matched to a gene: 6. This CDR3 is 15 amino acids long. In germline, CDR1 is MNHEY, CDR2 SMNVEV (reference sequence). Written as DNA, the CDR3 is TGTGCCAGTCGACTAGCGGGAGGGCCGGCCGGGGAGCTGTTTTTT. This translates into CASRLAGGPAGELFF.

The chain recombines TRBV19 with TRBJ2-2; the D call may be TRBD1 or TRBD2 (5 bases each). The V and J ends lost 5 bases and 6 bases respectively, with 13 bases between them. Germline-derived CDR1 and CDR2 are LNHDA and SQIVND (reference sequence). The CDR3 loop spans 14 amino acids. The CDR3 DNA reads TGTGCCAGTAGTGAAGGGTGGGGACCCGGGGAGCTGTTTTTT. This gives the protein CASSEGWGPGELFF.

Comment on this clone: The same CDR3 can be traced to other DNA sequences in this sample. This chain links TRBV7-8 with TRBJ1-3; no reliable D call. This CDR3 comprises 14 residues. Germline V gives CDR1 SGHVS, CDR2 FQNEAQ. V lost 1 base, J lost 4 bases, and 8 bases lay in between. Here the CDR3 reads CASSLVGSGNTIYF. For the CDR3, the DNA is TGTGCCAGCAGCTTAGTAGGGTCCGGAAACACCATATATTTT.

V is TRBV5-1 and J is TRBJ2-2, with TRBD2 matching over 13 bases. The V segment lost 0 bases and the J segment 1 base; nucleotides outside the gene matches: 3. There are 18 residues in the CDR3. Germline V gene data show CDR1 as SGHRS and CDR2 as YFSETQ. The CDR3 region is CASSLEGTSGVNTGELFF. CDR3 nucleotide sequence: TGCGCCAGCAGCTTGGAGGGGACTAGCGGGGTGAACACCGGGGAGCTGTTTTTT.

The chain links TRBV5-1 to TRBJ2-1; D gene ambiguous. The CDR3 runs 14 residues. The V gene lost 4 bases and the J gene lost 8 bases, with 16 bases spanning the gap. Germline V CDR1 and CDR2: SGHRS, YFSETQ. CDR3 bases: TGCGCCAGCAGCCCATCCGCCGGCACGTATGAGCAGTTCTTC. It is translated as CASSPSAGTYEQFF.

The gene calls are TRBV28 and TRBJ2-7; D is unresolved. This CDR3 has 15 amino acids. With 6 bases removed from V and 6 bases from J, the gap between germline ends came to 21 bases. Germline lookup yields CDR1 MDHEN and CDR2 SYDVKM. The CDR3 sequence is CASSPLRPKLSEQYF. The CDR3 nucleotides read TGTGCCAGCAGCCCACTGAGACCAAAATTAAGCGAGCAGTACTTC.

The V and J genes are TRBV4-1 and TRBJ2-1; 8 bases map to TRBD2. With 1 base clipped from V and 15 bases from J, the junction kept 11 bases outside the gene matches. Germline CDR1 reads MGHRA; CDR2 reads YSYEKL. The CDR3 covers 14 residues. For the CDR3, the DNA is TGCGCCAGCAGCCAAGGGCCAGCCGCCGGGGGGGGGTTCTTC. This translates into CASSQGPAAGGGFF.

The rearrangement uses TRBV19 and TRBJ1-1; D may be TRBD1 (6 bases). Germline V gives CDR1 LNHDA, CDR2 SQIVND (reference sequence). V was pared by 2 bases and J by 3 bases, with 10 bases between. This CDR3 region has 14 residues. CDR3 coding DNA: TGTGCCAGTAGTATAATGAGGGGGGACACTGAAGCTTTCTTT. The encoded protein is CASSIMRGDTEAFF.

CDR3 residues: CASSSRDRGYEQYF. CDR3 nucleotides: TGTGCCAGCAGTTCACGGGACAGGGGGTACGAGCAGTACTTC. V and J are TRBV28 and TRBJ2-7, with 11 nucleotides matching TRBD1. With 4 bases clipped from V and 4 bases from J, the junction kept 3 bases outside the gene matches. The germline V gene has CDR1 MDHEN and CDR2 SYDVKM. The CDR3 is 14 residues long. Full variable domain (missing parts from reference TRBV28 and TRBJ2-7): DVKVTQSSRYLVKRTGEKVFLECVQDMDHENMFWYRQDPGLGLRLIYFSYDVKMKEKGDIPEGYSVSREKKERFSLILESASTNQTSMYLCASSSRDRGYEQYFGPGTRLTVT.

The V gene is TRBV20-1, the J gene TRBJ1-2; D unresolved. CDR1 DFQATT and CDR2 SNEGSKA come from the germline V gene (reference sequence). The CDR3 length is 10 residues. Trimming removed 2 bases at V and 7 bases at J, with 5 bases between. CDR3 bases: TGCAGTGCTAGAAAGGGTGGCTACACCTTC. Protein: CSARKGGYTF.

The chain uses TRBV19 and TRBJ2-1, with TRBD2 as a possible D gene (5 bases). The CDR3 contains 15 residues. The V gene lost 7 bases and the J gene lost 10 bases, with 23 bases spanning the gap. In germline, CDR1 is LNHDA, CDR2 SQIVND (reference sequence). The CDR3 loop reads CASNLGSVMGEEQFF. The CDR3 DNA is TGTGCCAGTAATCTGGGTTCGGTAATGGGAGAAGAGCAGTTCTTC.

The chain is built from TRBV5-5 and TRBJ2-7, with 9 bases aligning to TRBD1. Unmatched junction bases numbered 2, after V lost 3 bases and J lost 4 bases. Looked up from germline, CDR1 is SGHKS and CDR2 is YYEKEE (reference sequence). The CDR3 length is 13 residues. CDR3 DNA sequence: TGTGCCAGCAGCTCTGACAGGGGGTACGAGCAGTACTTC. Protein: CASSSDRGYEQYF.

The rearrangement joins TRBV6-5 to TRBJ1-4; TRBD1 matches 10 bases. Germline loops: CDR1 MNHEY, CDR2 SVGAGI. This CDR3 contains 15 residues. V lost 6 bases to trimming and J lost 7 bases; unmatched junction nucleotides: 8. CDR3 coding DNA: TGTGCCAGCAGAACCGGGACAGGGGTTTTTGAAAAACTGTTTTTT. Translating it yields CASRTGTGVFEKLFF.